Below are 2 T cell receptor beta chains sequenced from a single sample in a study of T cell responses to AZD1222 COVID-19 vaccine (dated by TCRdb to the early 2020s). The sample's time point label is to be understood as: sample from adult after SARS-CoV-2 infection, after symptom onset. Preparation of the library involved the immunoSEQ multiplex PCR assay. TCRdb carries this immuneACCESS record with in-frame sequences only. Its versions omit some clonotypes, under half of them owing to an unresolved V gene in the studies checked, with the rest unexplained. The sample records 160,000 or so clones, less than 90% of which are singletons. The ten largest clones represent 5.5% to 7% of the sample. The sample consisted of peripheral blood, taken after recovery from COVID-19. These receptors were collected from an adult who had recovered from COVID-19.

This clone has just one count. The chain has TRBV5-6 and TRBJ1-1, with unresolved D. The CDR3 contains 11 residues. V was cut by 4 bases and J by 0 bases, with 1 base left in between. Per germline, CDR1 SGHDT and CDR2 YYEEEE. DNA for the CDR3: TGTGCCAGCAGCCTGAACACTGAAGCTTTCTTT. Residues: CASSLNTEAFF.

This clone was recorded once. The V gene is TRBV5-4, the J gene TRBJ1-4; 10 bases fit TRBD1. Germline V gene data show CDR1 as SGHNT and CDR2 as YYREEE (reference sequence). Unmatched junction bases numbered 7, after V lost 3 bases and J lost 8 bases. The CDR3 covers 15 residues. CDR3 DNA: TGTGCCAGCAGCTATGGACAGGGGGTAGGAGAAAAACTGTTTTTT. Protein: CASSYGQGVGEKLFF.